The next 24 T cell receptor beta chains were all read from a single sample in a study of T cell repertoires in cytomegalovirus infection. TCRdb passed the reads through MiXCR, listing each CDR3 protein once. This table has approximately 750,000 distinct CDR3 sequences, 35% appearing once. Sequencing was performed on PBMCs. These receptors all come from a human donor in good health (CMV status not recorded). Some clones in this sample may be carry-over from other donors' samples.

This clonotype was picked up a small number of times. This chain connects TRBV25-1 to TRBJ1-6, with D possibly being TRBD1 (5 bases). Trimming took 3 bases from V and 6 from J, leaving 18 bases between them. Germline V gene data show CDR1 as MGHDK and CDR2 as SYGVNS. This CDR3 region has 17 residues. DNA for the CDR3: TGTGCCAGCAGTGAGGGACCGCCCGGAAATCTTAATTCACCCCTCCACTTT. Translation gives CASSEGPPGNLNSPLHF. The full variable domain, completed using reference TRBV25-1 and TRBJ1-6, is EADIYQTPRYLVIGTGKKITLECSQTMGHDKMYWYQQDPGMELHLIHYSYGVNSTEKGDLSSESTVSRIRTEHFPLTLESARPSHTSQYLCASSEGPPGNLNSPLHFGNGTRLTVT.

This rearrangement joins TRBV12-3 or TRBV12-4 to TRBJ1-1; TRBD1 is a possible D gene (5 bases). CDR3 size: 13 residues. The ends were cut back, 5 bases at V and 7 bases at J, with 14 bases in the middle. CDR3 bases: TGTGCCAGCAGTCTCTTTTCGGGGGTTGAAGCTTTCTTT. Translation gives CASSLFSGVEAFF.

This clonotype was seen only a few times. V gene TRBV19 combines with J gene TRBJ1-1; 7 bases agree with TRBD1. CDR1 LNHDA and CDR2 SQIVND come from the germline V gene (reference sequence). The CDR3 covers 12 residues. Trimming took 5 bases from V and 7 from J; bases not matched to a gene: 4. The CDR3 DNA is TGTGCCAGTAGTTTCGGACAGGATGAAGCTTTCTTT. Translation: CASSFGQDEAFF.

This clonotype has just a few counts. This rearrangement joins TRBV11-3 to TRBJ2-1; 14 nucleotides line up with TRBD2. With V trimmed by 0 bases and J by 5 bases, 3 bases remained unmatched. CDR1 is SGHNT and CDR2 is YENEEA in the germline V gene. CDR3 size: 17 residues. CDR3 in DNA: TGTGCCAGCAGCTTAGAGGGGACTAGCGGGAGTCACAATGAGCAGTTCTTC. Translated: CASSLEGTSGSHNEQFF.

The chain links TRBV7-6 to TRBJ2-5; possibly TRBD2 for D (6 bases). The V end was cut by 6 bases, the J end by 5 bases, with 19 bases between. Germline V gene data show CDR1 as SGHVS and CDR2 as FNYEAQ. The CDR3 is 15 amino acids. The DNA for the CDR3 is TGTGCCAGCAGAACAGGCCCGACTCGGGAGGAGACCCAGTACTTC. Protein sequence: CASRTGPTREETQYF.

The rearrangement joins TRBV5-6 to TRBJ2-2; 8 bases fit TRBD2. The J segment lost 7 bases and the V segment lost 3 bases, leaving 11 bases of the junction unmatched. In germline, CDR1 is SGHDT, CDR2 YYEEEE. CDR3 length equals 16 residues. The CDR3 region is CASSSSPGLEVGELFF. CDR3 sequence (DNA): TGTGCCAGCAGCTCTTCCCCGGGACTAGAAGTCGGGGAGCTGTTTTTT.

The chain joins TRBV28 to TRBJ2-5; TRBD1 is a possible D gene (6 bases). V was clipped by 4 bases and J by 5 bases, with 14 bases between them. CDR1 MDHEN and CDR2 SYDVKM come from the germline V gene. This CDR3 contains 14 residues. In DNA form, the CDR3 reads TGTGCCAGCAGTTCCCCACAGGGCCGGGAGACCCAGTACTTC. Amino acid sequence: CASSSPQGRETQYF. Drawing the rest from reference TRBV28 and TRBJ2-5, the complete variable domain is DVKVTQSSRYLVKRTGEKVFLECVQDMDHENMFWYRQDPGLGLRLIYFSYDVKMKEKGDIPEGYSVSREKKERFSLILESASTNQTSMYLCASSSPQGRETQYFGPGTRLLVL.

This clonotype occurred a few times. The V and J genes are TRBV28 and TRBJ1-1; tentative D call: TRBD1 (6 bases). V was pared by 10 bases and J by 0 bases, with 15 bases between. Germline CDR1 reads MDHEN; CDR2 reads SYDVKM. This CDR3 is built from 14 residues. CDR3 loop: CATRRGGMNTEAFF. For the CDR3, the DNA is TGTGCCACCAGGAGGGGGGGAATGAACACTGAAGCTTTCTTT. The whole variable domain, remainder taken from reference TRBV28 and TRBJ1-1, is DVKVTQSSRYLVKRTGEKVFLECVQDMDHENMFWYRQDPGLGLRLIYFSYDVKMKEKGDIPEGYSVSREKKERFSLILESASTNQTSMYLCATRRGGMNTEAFFGQGTRLTVV.

This clonotype was seen more than once but under ten times. J is TRBJ2-2 and V is TRBV19, with D possibly matching TRBD2 (6 bases). The CDR3 has 13 residues. Germline V gene sequence: CDR1 LNHDA, CDR2 SQIVND (reference sequence). The V gene lost 5 bases and the J gene lost 6 bases, with 10 bases spanning the gap. The CDR3 here is CASSGGMPGELFF. The CDR3 nucleotides are TGTGCCAGTAGTGGAGGGATGCCCGGGGAGCTGTTTTTT.

This clonotype showed up just a few times. This rearrangement joins TRBV18 to TRBJ2-5; 12 nucleotides align to TRBD2. The CDR3 is made up of 19 amino acids. The germline V gene encodes CDR1 KGHSH and CDR2 LQKENI. Trimming removed 4 bases from V and 0 bases from J; junction bases left unmatched: 12. The CDR3 nucleotides read TGTGCCAGCTCACAAACCGCGGGGACTAGCGGGTGGTACCAAGAGACCCAGTACTTC. Translated: CASSQTAGTSGWYQETQYF.

This clonotype has only a few counts. The rearrangement links TRBV5-1 to TRBJ2-7, with 7 positions matching TRBD1. The CDR3 length is 17 residues. J lost 2 bases, V lost 4 bases, and 15 bases had no gene match. CDR1 and CDR2 (germline): SGHRS, YFSETQ. The CDR3 loop reads CASSRLILGQETYEQYF. The CDR3, as DNA: TGCGCCAGCAGCCGGTTGATACTAGGACAGGAAACCTACGAGCAGTACTTC.

This clonotype has just a few counts. This chain uses TRBV2 with TRBJ2-2; TRBD1 aligns across 12 bases. This CDR3 is 18 amino acids long. The germline V gene encodes CDR1 SNHLY and CDR2 FYNNEI. Trimming took 5 bases from V and 4 from J; bases not matched to a gene: 11. CDR3 residues: CASSRPRDRGRSTGELFF. CDR3 DNA sequence: TGTGCCAGCAGTAGACCTCGGGACAGGGGGCGCAGCACCGGGGAGCTGTTTTTT.

This chain connects TRBV6-5 to TRBJ1-1; 7 nucleotides match TRBD1. Germline V gene lookup returns CDR1 MNHEY and CDR2 SVGAGI. V shed 6 bases, J shed 12 bases, and the junction held 13 bases outside the gene matches. The CDR3 has 13 amino acids. CDR3 protein: CASSRGQVTVTFF. Written as DNA, the CDR3 is TGTGCCAGCAGCCGCGGACAGGTCACTGTGACTTTCTTT.

This clonotype was recorded a few times. V gene TRBV20-1 combines with J gene TRBJ2-7; 8 nucleotides line up with TRBD2. The CDR3 runs to 12 residues. The V gene end was trimmed by 3 bases and the J gene end by 3 bases; junction bases not matched to a gene: 1. The germline V gene encodes CDR1 DFQATT and CDR2 SNEGSKA (reference sequence). CDR3 DNA: TGCAGTGCTAGCGGGGGGGACTACGAGCAGTACTTC. It encodes CSASGGDYEQYF.

The chain has TRBV18 and TRBJ2-2; 8 bases line up with TRBD2. This CDR3 is 17 amino acids long. With 0 bases clipped from V and 4 bases from J, the junction kept 7 bases outside the gene matches. CDR1 KGHSH and CDR2 LQKENI come from the germline V gene. CDR3 region: CASSPPGAGVSTGELFF. Written as DNA, the CDR3 is TGTGCCAGCTCACCACCAGGAGCGGGAGTATCCACCGGGGAGCTGTTTTTT.

The chain carries TRBV12-3 or TRBV12-4 and TRBJ2-4, with 16 bases fitting TRBD2. The CDR3 is 19 amino acids. V lost 5 bases and J lost 1; bases outside the gene matches: 8. CDR3 sequence: CASSPGTSGGAGAKNIQYF. In nucleotides, the CDR3 is TGTGCCAGCAGTCCCGGGACTAGCGGGGGGGCCGGGGCCAAAAACATTCAGTACTTC.

A few counts support this clonotype. The chain employs TRBV6-5 and TRBJ2-7, with TRBD1 matching 12 bases. This CDR3 is built from 15 residues. The J segment lost 6 bases and the V segment lost 5 bases, leaving 8 bases of the junction unmatched. Germline V lookup: CDR1 MNHEY, CDR2 SVGAGI. The CDR3 reads CASSHTGTGGGEQYF. Written as DNA, the CDR3 is TGTGCCAGCAGTCATACAGGGACAGGGGGCGGCGAGCAGTACTTC.

J is TRBJ2-2 and V is TRBV12-3 or TRBV12-4, with a weak D call TRBD1 (6 bases). Trimming pared 10 bases from V and 1 base from J, leaving 13 bases between. There are 14 residues in the CDR3. CDR3 bases: TGTGCCATCACCTGGACAGTGAACACCGGGGAGCTGTTTTTT. Translated: CAITWTVNTGELFF.

The count of this clonotype is one. The junction departs from germline at one end; a sequencing error may be responsible. This sequence joins TRBV15 and TRBJ1-2; D is undetermined. The germline V gene has CDR1 LNHNV and CDR2 YYDKDF (reference sequence). CDR3 length: 16 residues. CDR3 amino acids: CATSRDREVASHGYPF. The DNA for the CDR3 is TGTGCCACCAGCAGAGATCGTGAGGTCGCCAGCCATGGCTACCCCTTC.

The chain links TRBV6-6 to TRBJ1-3; tentatively, D is TRBD1 (5 bases). This CDR3 is 13 amino acids long. Per the germline V gene, CDR1 is MNHNY and CDR2 is SVGAGI (reference sequence). Deletions cut 9 bases from V and 2 bases from J, with 11 bases between. The chain's CDR3 is CASRLGPGNTIYF. The CDR3 DNA is TGTGCCAGTAGACTGGGGCCTGGAAACACCATATATTTT.

V and J are TRBV6-2 or TRBV6-3 and TRBJ1-1; no clear D. From germline, CDR1 is MNHEY and CDR2 SVGEGT. The CDR3 sequence is 13 residues long. V gave up 4 bases and J gave up 11 bases, with 17 bases separating them. CDR3 coding DNA: TGTGCCAGCAGTTTATACCCGACTGACCGCGCTTTCTTT. This codes for CASSLYPTDRAFF.

CDR3 residues: CASSLEHQNTGELFF. The CDR3, as DNA: TGTGCCAGCAGTTTGGAACACCAGAACACCGGGGAGCTGTTTTTT. The chain carries TRBV12-3 or TRBV12-4 and TRBJ2-2; the D is unclear. Trimming stripped 3 bases from V and 1 base from J, with 9 bases between. The CDR3 loop spans 15 amino acids.

V and J are TRBV7-2 and TRBJ2-1, with 7 bases fitting TRBD2. J lost 2 bases, V lost 3 bases, and 4 bases had no gene match. This CDR3 comprises 15 residues. Looked up from germline, CDR1 is SGHTA and CDR2 is FQGNSA. The CDR3 DNA reads as TGTGCCAGCAGCTTTCGACTAGCCGCCTACAATGAGCAGTTCTTC. This encodes CASSFRLAAYNEQFF.

This chain joins TRBV9 and TRBJ1-1, with D uncertain. The CDR3 totals 15 residues. Germline loops: CDR1 SGDLS, CDR2 YYNGEE. Trimming left V 6 bases short and J 0 bases short, with 15 bases between. CDR3 in amino acids: CASTLVDTLNTEAFF. CDR3 sequence (DNA): TGTGCCAGCACCCTAGTCGACACACTGAACACTGAAGCTTTCTTT.